The sequence of this TCR beta chain was determined in a study of cytomegalovirus exposure and HLA in healthy donors. Overall study findings and caveats: Later analysis showed most CMV-associated TCR beta chains appearing HLA-restricted. A list of 150 or so TCR beta chains associated with cytomegalovirus was given. Specificity for CMV antigens was confirmed in vitro for three of the CMV-associated chains. Across donors, sequencing depth was assumed by presence/absence analyses to be roughly uniform.

CDR1 and CDR2 from the germline V gene are MDHEN and SYDVKM. The ends were cut back, 5 bases at V and 0 bases at J, with 14 bases in the middle. The CDR3 is 16 amino acids. In the case of this clone: Its antigen is unidentified.

PCR was performed using 60 Vbeta and 13 Jbeta primers. Only in-frame clones appear in the TCRdb table, and some are missing; sequencing was by immunoSEQ multiplex PCR. This table has more than 100,000 clones, more than 60% appearing once. The receptor was isolated from a middle-aged man in good health and CMV-seropositive. The chain is built from TRBV28 and TRBJ1-5, with D possibly matching TRBD1 (6 bases). The source material was PBMCs. The CDR3 sequence: CASSPAGGASNQPQHF. Here the CDR3 DNA reads TGTGCCAGCAGTCCCGCCGGGGGGGCTAGCAATCAGCCCCAGCATTTT.